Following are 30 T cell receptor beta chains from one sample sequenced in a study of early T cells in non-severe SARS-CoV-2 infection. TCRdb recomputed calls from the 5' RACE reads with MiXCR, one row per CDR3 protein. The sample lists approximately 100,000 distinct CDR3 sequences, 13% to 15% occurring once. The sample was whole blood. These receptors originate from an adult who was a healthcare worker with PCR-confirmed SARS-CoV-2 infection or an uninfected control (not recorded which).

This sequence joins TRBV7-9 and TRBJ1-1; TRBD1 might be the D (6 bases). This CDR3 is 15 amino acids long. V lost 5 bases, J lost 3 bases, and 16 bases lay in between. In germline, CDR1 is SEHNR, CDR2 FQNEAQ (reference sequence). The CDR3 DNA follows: TGTGCCAGCAGCGGATCAGGGGCCGGGGACACTGAAGCTTTCTTT. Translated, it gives CASSGSGAGDTEAFF. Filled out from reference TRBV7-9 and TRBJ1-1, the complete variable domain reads DTGVSQNPRHKITKRGQNVTFRCDPISEHNRLYWYRQTLGQGPEFLTYFQNEAQLEKSRLLSDRFSAERPKGSFSTLEIQRTEQGDSAMYLCASSGSGAGDTEAFFGQGTRLTVV.

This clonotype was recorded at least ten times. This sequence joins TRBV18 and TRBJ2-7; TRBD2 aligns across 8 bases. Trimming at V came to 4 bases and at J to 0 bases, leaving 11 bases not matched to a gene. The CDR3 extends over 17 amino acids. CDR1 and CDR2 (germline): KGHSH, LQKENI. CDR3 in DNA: TGTGCCAGCTCACGAAAAGCCACTAGCGGAAGCTCCTACGAGCAGTACTTC. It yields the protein CASSRKATSGSSYEQYF.

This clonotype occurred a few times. CDR3 DNA: TGTGCCAGCAGCTTAGGGGTGGGGGCCACTGAAGCTTTCTTT. Translated: CASSLGVGATEAFF. The chain combines TRBV7-9 with TRBJ1-1; perhaps TRBD1 as D (6 bases). This CDR3 has 14 residues. CDR1 SEHNR and CDR2 FQNEAQ come from the germline V gene (reference sequence). The V and J ends lost 1 base and 4 bases respectively, with 10 bases between them.

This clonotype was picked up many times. CDR3 loop: CASSLNRVTEAFF. The CDR3, as DNA: TGTGCCAGCAGTCTAAACCGGGTGACTGAAGCTTTCTTT. This sequence joins TRBV6-2 or TRBV6-3 and TRBJ1-1; D is uncertain. V was clipped by 5 bases and J by 5 bases, with 12 bases between them. Germline V gene sequence: CDR1 MNHEY, CDR2 SVGEGT. The CDR3 contains 13 residues.

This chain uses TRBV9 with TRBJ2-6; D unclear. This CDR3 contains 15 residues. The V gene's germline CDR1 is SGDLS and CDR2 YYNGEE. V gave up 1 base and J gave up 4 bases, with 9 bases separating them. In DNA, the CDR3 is TGTGCCAGCAGCGTAATGCAGGACGGGGCCAACGTCCTGACTTTC. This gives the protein CASSVMQDGANVLTF.

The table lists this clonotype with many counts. Here the CDR3 reads CASSDRDRVLADGYTF. As DNA, the CDR3 is TGTGCCAGCAGTGACCGGGACAGGGTTCTTGCGGATGGCTACACCTTC. V gene TRBV6-2 or TRBV6-3 combines with J gene TRBJ1-2; TRBD1 aligns across 9 bases. With 5 bases clipped from V and 6 bases from J, the junction kept 13 bases outside the gene matches. The CDR3 covers 16 residues. In germline, CDR1 is MNHEY, CDR2 SVGEGT.

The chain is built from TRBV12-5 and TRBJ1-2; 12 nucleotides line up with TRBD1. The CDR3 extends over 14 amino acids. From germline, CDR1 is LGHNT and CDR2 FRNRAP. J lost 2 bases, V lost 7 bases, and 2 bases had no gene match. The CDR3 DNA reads TGTGCTAGTGTTGGGACAGGGGGCAACTATGGCTACACCTTC. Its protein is CASVGTGGNYGYTF.

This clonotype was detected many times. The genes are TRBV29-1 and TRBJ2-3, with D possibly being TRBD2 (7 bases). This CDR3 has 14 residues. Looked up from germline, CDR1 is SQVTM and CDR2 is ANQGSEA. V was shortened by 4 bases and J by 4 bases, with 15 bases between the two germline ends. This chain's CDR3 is CSVGGGGWSDTQYF. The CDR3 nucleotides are TGCAGCGTTGGGGGCGGGGGCTGGTCAGATACGCAGTATTTT.

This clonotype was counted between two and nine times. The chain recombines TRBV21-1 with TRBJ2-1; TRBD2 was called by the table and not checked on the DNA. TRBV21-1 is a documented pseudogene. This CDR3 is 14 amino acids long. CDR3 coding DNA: TGTGCCGCCGGATTCTTCGGGGGAGGTTGTGAGCAGTTCTTC. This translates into CAAGFFGGGCEQFF.

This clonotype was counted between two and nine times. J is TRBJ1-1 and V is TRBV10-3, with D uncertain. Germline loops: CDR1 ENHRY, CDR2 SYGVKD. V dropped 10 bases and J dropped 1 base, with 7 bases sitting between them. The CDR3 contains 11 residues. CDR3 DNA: TGTGCCACCGGGGAGAACACTGAAGCTTTCTTT. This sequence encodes CATGENTEAFF.

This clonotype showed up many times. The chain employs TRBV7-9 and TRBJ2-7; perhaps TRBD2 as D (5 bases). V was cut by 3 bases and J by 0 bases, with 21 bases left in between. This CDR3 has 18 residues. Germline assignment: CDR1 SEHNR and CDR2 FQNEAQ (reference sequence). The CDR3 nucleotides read TGTGCCAGCAGCTTCATTACTGGCCGCGGGCCCAACTCCTACGAGCAGTACTTC. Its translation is CASSFITGRGPNSYEQYF.

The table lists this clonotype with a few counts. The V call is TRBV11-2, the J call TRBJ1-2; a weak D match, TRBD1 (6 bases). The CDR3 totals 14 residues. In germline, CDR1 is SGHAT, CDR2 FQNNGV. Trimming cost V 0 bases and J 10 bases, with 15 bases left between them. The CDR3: CASSLDPKDSVYTF. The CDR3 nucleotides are TGTGCCAGCAGCTTAGACCCCAAGGACAGCGTCTACACCTTC.

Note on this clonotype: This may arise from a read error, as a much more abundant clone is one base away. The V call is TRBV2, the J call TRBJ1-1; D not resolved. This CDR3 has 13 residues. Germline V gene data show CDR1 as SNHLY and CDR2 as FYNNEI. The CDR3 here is CASRYGMGTVAFF. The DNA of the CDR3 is TGTGCCAGCAGATATGGGATGGGCACTGTAGCTTTCTTT.

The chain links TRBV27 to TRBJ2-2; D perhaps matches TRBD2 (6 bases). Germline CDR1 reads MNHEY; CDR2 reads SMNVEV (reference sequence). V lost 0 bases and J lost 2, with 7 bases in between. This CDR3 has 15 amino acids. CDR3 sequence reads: CASSLSGTNTGELFF. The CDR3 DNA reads TGTGCCAGCAGTTTATCGGGGACTAACACCGGGGAGCTGTTTTTT.

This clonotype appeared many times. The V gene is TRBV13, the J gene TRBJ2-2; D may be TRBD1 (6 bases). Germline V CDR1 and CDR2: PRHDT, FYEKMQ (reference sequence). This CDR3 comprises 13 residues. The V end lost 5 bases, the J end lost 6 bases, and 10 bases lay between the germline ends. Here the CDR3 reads CASSTPGAGELFF. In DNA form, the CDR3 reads TGTGCCAGCAGCACCCCAGGGGCCGGGGAGCTGTTTTTT.

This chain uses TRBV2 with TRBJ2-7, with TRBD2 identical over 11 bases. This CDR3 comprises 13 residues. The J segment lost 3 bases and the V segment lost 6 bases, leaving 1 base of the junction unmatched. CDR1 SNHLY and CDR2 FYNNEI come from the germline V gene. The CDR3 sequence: CASRTSGGYEQYF. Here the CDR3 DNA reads TGTGCCAGCAGAACTAGCGGGGGCTACGAGCAGTACTTC.

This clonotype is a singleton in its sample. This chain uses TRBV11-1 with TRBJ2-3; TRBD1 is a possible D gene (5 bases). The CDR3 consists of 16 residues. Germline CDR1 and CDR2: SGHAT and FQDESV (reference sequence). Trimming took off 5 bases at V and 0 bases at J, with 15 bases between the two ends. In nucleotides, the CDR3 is TGTGCCAGCAGCCCTAAACAGGTTCGAAGCACAGATACGCAGTATTTT. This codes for CASSPKQVRSTDTQYF.

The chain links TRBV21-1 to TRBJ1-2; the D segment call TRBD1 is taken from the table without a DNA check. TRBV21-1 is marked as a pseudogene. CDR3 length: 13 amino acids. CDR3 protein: CASAGQGARGYTF. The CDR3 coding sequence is TGTGCCAGCGCGGGACAGGGGGCCAGAGGCTACACCTTC.

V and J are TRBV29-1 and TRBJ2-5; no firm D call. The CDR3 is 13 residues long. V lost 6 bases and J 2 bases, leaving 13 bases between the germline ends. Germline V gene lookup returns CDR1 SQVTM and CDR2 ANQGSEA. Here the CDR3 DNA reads TGCAGCGTCGACCCGGAATGGCAAGAGACCCAGTACTTC. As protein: CSVDPEWQETQYF.

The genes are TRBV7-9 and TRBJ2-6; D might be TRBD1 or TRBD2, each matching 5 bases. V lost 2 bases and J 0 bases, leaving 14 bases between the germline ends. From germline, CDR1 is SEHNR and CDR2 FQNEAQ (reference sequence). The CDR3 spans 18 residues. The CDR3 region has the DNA TGTGCCAGCAGCTTACGAAGAGGGGCGGACTCTGGGGCCAACGTCCTGACTTTC. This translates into CASSLRRGADSGANVLTF.

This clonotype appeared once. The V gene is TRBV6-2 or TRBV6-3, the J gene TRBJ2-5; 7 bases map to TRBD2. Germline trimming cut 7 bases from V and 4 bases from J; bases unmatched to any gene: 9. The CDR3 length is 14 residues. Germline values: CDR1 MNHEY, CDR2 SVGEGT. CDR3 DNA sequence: TGTGCCAGCAATGGACTAGTATTCGGAGAGACCCAGTACTTC. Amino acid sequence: CASNGLVFGETQYF.

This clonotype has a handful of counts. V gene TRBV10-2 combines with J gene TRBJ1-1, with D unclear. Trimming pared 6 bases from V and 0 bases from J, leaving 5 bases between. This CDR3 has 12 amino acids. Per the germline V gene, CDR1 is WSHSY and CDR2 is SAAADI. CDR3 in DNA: TGCGCCAGCAGAAAGGTGAACACTGAAGCTTTCTTT. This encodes CASRKVNTEAFF.

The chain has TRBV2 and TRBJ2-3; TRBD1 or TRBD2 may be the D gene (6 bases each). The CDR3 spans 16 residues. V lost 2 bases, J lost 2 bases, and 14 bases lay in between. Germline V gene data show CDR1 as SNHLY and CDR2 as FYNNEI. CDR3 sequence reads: CASSERGREYTDTQYF. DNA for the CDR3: TGTGCCAGCAGTGAACGGGGGCGTGAGTACACAGATACGCAGTATTTT.

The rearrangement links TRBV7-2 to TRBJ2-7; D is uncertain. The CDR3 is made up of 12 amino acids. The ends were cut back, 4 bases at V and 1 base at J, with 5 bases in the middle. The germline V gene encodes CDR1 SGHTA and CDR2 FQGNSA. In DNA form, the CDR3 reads TGTGCCAGCAGCTACCGATCCTACGAGCAGTACTTC. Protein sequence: CASSYRSYEQYF.

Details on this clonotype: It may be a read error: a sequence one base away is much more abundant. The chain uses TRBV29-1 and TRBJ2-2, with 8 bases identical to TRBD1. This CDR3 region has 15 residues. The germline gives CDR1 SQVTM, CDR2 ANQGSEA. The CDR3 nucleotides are TGCAGCGTTGAGATCAGGGGGCGGACGACCGAGGAGCTGTTTTTT. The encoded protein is CSVEIRGRTTEELFF.

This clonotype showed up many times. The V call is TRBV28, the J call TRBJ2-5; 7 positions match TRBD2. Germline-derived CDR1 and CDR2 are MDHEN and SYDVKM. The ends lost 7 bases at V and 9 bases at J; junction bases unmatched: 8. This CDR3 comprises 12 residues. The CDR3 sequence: CASTYSGGSQYF. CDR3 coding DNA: TGTGCCAGCACCTATTCGGGGGGATCCCAGTACTTC.

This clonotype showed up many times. The CDR3 DNA follows: TGTGCCATCAGTGAGTTGGAAGGGTATGGCTACACCTTC. Its translation is CAISELEGYGYTF. V is TRBV10-3 and J is TRBJ1-2, with unresolved D. With 1 base removed from V and 5 bases from J, the gap between germline ends came to 8 bases. CDR3 length: 13 amino acids. Germline loops: CDR1 ENHRY, CDR2 SYGVKD.

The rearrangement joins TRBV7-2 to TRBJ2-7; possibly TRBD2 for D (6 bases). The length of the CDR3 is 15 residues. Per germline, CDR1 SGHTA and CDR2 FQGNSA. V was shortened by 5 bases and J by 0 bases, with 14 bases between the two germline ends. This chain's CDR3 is CASSTIEGLSYEQYF. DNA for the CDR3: TGTGCCAGCAGCACCATAGAGGGACTCTCCTACGAGCAGTACTTC.

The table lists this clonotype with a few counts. The CDR3 region has the DNA TGTGCCAGCAGCCACGAGCGGGGGAGCTCCTACAATGAGCAGTTCTTC. This encodes CASSHERGSSYNEQFF. The chain recombines TRBV7-6 with TRBJ2-1; 8 bases line up with TRBD2. The germline CDR1 and CDR2 sequences are SGHVS and FNYEAQ. CDR3 length: 16 residues. Trimming cost V 5 bases and J 0 bases; bases outside gene matches: 6.

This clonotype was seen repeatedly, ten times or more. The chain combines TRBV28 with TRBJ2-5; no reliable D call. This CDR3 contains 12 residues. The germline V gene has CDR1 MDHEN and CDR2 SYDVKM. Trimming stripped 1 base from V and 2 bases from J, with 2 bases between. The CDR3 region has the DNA TGTGCCAGCAGTTTATTTCAAGAGACCCAGTACTTC. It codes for CASSLFQETQYF.